The 30 T cell receptor beta chains listed next were all sequenced from one sample in a study of cytomegalovirus exposure and HLA in healthy donors. PCR employed 60 Vbeta and 13 Jbeta primers. The repertoire was sequenced with immunoSEQ multiplex PCR; TCRdb's copy has only in-frame clones and lacks some. The repertoire holds over 100,000 clones, approximately 87% seen once, with 2% to 3% in the top ten. Sequencing was done on a sample of PBMCs. These receptors all stem from a man aged 35 to 55 in good health and CMV-seronegative.

This clone was observed once. The V call is TRBV5-6, the J call TRBJ1-6; D remains unclear. This CDR3 has 17 residues. Between the trimmed V and J ends, which lost 0 bases and 3 bases, there was a span of 13 bases. Looked up from germline, CDR1 is SGHDT and CDR2 is YYEEEE. The CDR3 sequence: CASSLASIHGYNSPLHF. The DNA for the CDR3 is TGTGCCAGCAGCTTGGCCTCAATCCACGGCTATAATTCACCCCTCCACTTT.

This clone has a single count. V is TRBV4-1 and J is TRBJ1-1, with D perhaps TRBD1 (5 bases). Germline V gives CDR1 MGHRA, CDR2 YSYEKL. This CDR3 is 17 amino acids long. The germline V and J ends were trimmed by 4 bases and 5 bases, with 23 bases remaining between them. This chain's CDR3 is CASSPRVGIMGGTEAFF. The CDR3, as DNA: TGCGCCAGCAGCCCCCGAGTCGGTATCATGGGGGGGACTGAAGCTTTCTTT.

The J gene is TRBJ2-5, the V gene TRBV4-2; 10 nucleotides match TRBD2. The J call may be mistaken, given a closer DNA end match to TRBJ2-7. Germline CDR1 reads LGHNA; CDR2 reads YNFKEQ. The CDR3 is 16 amino acids. For the CDR3, the DNA is TGTGCCAGCAGCCAAGGATGGACTAGCGGAACCTACGAGCAGTACTTC. It encodes CASSQGWTSGTYEQYF.

The chain uses TRBV27 and TRBJ1-6, with 7 bases fitting TRBD1. The CDR3 extends over 19 amino acids. From germline, CDR1 is MNHEY and CDR2 SMNVEV (reference sequence). The ends lost 3 bases at V and 6 bases at J; junction bases unmatched: 17. The CDR3 coding sequence is TGTGCCAGCAGTTTTTCTGACCCCTTGGGACAGCTCATTAATTCACCCCTCCACTTT. Translated: CASSFSDPLGQLINSPLHF.

The chain joins TRBV6-5 to TRBJ2-5, with 7 bases fitting TRBD1. This CDR3 region has 14 residues. After removal of 9 bases from V and 5 bases from J, the junction contained 12 bases not matched to a gene. Germline CDR1 and CDR2: MNHEY and SVGAGI. The CDR3 DNA reads TGTGCCAGTAGACCCCCAGGGGGTAGGGAGACCCAGTACTTC. It codes for CASRPPGGRETQYF.

The V call is TRBV6-1, the J call TRBJ1-2; D is unclear. V was pared by 1 base and J by 2 bases, with 20 bases between. Germline CDR1 MNHNS, CDR2 SASEGT. The CDR3 is made up of 18 amino acids. CDR3 residues: CASSEEGVQPKPNYGYTF. The CDR3, as DNA: TGTGCCAGCAGTGAAGAGGGAGTTCAACCCAAGCCAAACTATGGCTACACCTTC.

This clone was observed a few times. The chain joins TRBV7-2 to TRBJ1-5; D unresolved. The CDR3 has 14 residues. Trimming stripped 1 base from V and 5 bases from J, with 9 bases between. Germline CDR1 reads SGHTA; CDR2 reads FQGNSA. CDR3 coding DNA: TGTGCCAGCAGCTTAGGGCTCGCAGATCAGCCCCAGCATTTT. Its translation is CASSLGLADQPQHF.

The chain employs TRBV7-3 and TRBJ2-3, with 10 positions matching TRBD2. V was clipped by 5 bases and J by 1 base; unmatched bases: 3. CDR1 and CDR2 from the germline V gene are SGHTA and FQGTGA. The CDR3 consists of 15 residues. The CDR3: CASSVGTSGTDTQYF. CDR3 bases: TGTGCCAGCAGCGTCGGGACTAGCGGCACAGATACGCAGTATTTT.

This sequence joins TRBV10-3 and TRBJ1-1; 7 positions match TRBD1. This CDR3 is 15 amino acids long. CDR1 and CDR2 (germline): ENHRY, SYGVKD. Unmatched junction bases numbered 3, after V lost 0 bases and J lost 2 bases. The DNA for the CDR3 is TGTGCCATCAGTGAGTCGGGACAGCCCAACACTGAAGCTTTCTTT. This sequence encodes CAISESGQPNTEAFF.

The rearrangement uses TRBV7-8 and TRBJ1-2; the D gene is possibly TRBD1 (6 bases). Per the germline V gene, CDR1 is SGHVS and CDR2 is FQNEAQ. Trimming removed 5 bases from V and 0 bases from J, with 13 bases in between. This CDR3 spans 15 amino acids. CDR3 region: CASSADRLANYGYTF. CDR3 in DNA: TGTGCCAGCAGCGCAGACAGGCTAGCTAACTATGGCTACACCTTC.

This chain connects TRBV21-1 to TRBJ1-3; the table's D call of TRBD1 was not tested on the DNA. TRBV21-1 is recorded as a pseudogene. The CDR3 consists of 15 residues. CDR3 sequence reads: CASSKGPRAGNTIYF. The CDR3 coding sequence is TGTGCCAGCAGCAAAGGGCCCAGGGCTGGAAACACCATATATTTT.

As concerns this clone: The junction shows a germline mismatch at one end, possibly a read error. The gene calls are TRBV7-7 and TRBJ1-1; D is undetermined. CDR1 SSHAT and CDR2 FNYEAQ come from the germline V gene (reference sequence). The CDR3 consists of 13 residues. CDR3: CASSPTPNTEAFF. In DNA, the CDR3 is TGTGCTAGCAGCCCGACTCCGAACACTGAAGCTTTCTTT. The whole variable domain, remainder taken from reference TRBV7-7 and TRBJ1-1, is GAGVSQSPRYKVTKRGQDVTLRCDPISSHATLYWYQQALGQGPEFLTYFNYEAQPDKSGLPSDRFSAERPEGSISTLTIQRTEQRDSAMYRCASSPTPNTEAFFGQGTRLTVV.

The chain is built from TRBV27 and TRBJ2-1; maybe TRBD1 (6 bases). Trimming took off 4 bases at V and 5 bases at J, with 24 bases between the two ends. There are 18 residues in the CDR3. The germline gives CDR1 MNHEY, CDR2 SMNVEV (reference sequence). The CDR3 loop is CASSWRWGRGLTNNEQFF. CDR3 coding DNA: TGTGCCAGCAGTTGGAGGTGGGGGCGCGGGTTAACTAACAATGAGCAGTTCTTC.

This chain uses TRBV7-6 with TRBJ1-1; D is perhaps TRBD1 (5 bases). The CDR3 runs to 13 residues. Germline-derived CDR1 and CDR2 are SGHVS and FNYEAQ. Trimming took 6 bases from V and 1 from J, leaving 9 bases between them. This chain's CDR3 is CASRSGQNTEAFF. The DNA of the CDR3 is TGTGCCAGCAGATCCGGACAGAACACTGAAGCTTTCTTT.

The chain has TRBV18 and TRBJ2-7; TRBD1 matches at 10 bases. CDR1 is KGHSH, CDR2 LQKENI, per germline. V shed 6 bases and J 3 bases; nucleotides not matched to a gene: 8. The CDR3 contains 15 residues. Here the CDR3 DNA reads TGTGCCAGCTCCGAATGGGACAGGGGAAACTACGAGCAGTACTTC. Translating gives CASSEWDRGNYEQYF.

The chain has TRBV19 and TRBJ1-2; D may be TRBD1 (5 bases). The CDR3 covers 16 residues. The ends were cut back, 6 bases at V and 8 bases at J, with 25 bases in the middle. The V gene's germline CDR1 is LNHDA and CDR2 SQIVND (reference sequence). In nucleotides, the CDR3 is TGTGCCAGTAGGAGTCCCGCGGGGGAGAATGGTAGGGGCTACACCTTC. This codes for CASRSPAGENGRGYTF.

The V call is TRBV11-3, the J call TRBJ1-2, with 9 bases matching TRBD1. Germline values: CDR1 SGHNT, CDR2 YENEEA. V was pared by 3 bases and J by 0 bases, with 5 bases of the junction left unmatched. The CDR3 runs to 16 residues. The CDR3 region is CASSFPGQGPNYGYTF. CDR3 in DNA: TGTGCCAGCAGCTTCCCGGGACAGGGACCTAACTATGGCTACACCTTC. Drawing the rest from reference TRBV11-3 and TRBJ1-2, the complete variable domain is EAGVVQSPRYKIIEKKQPVAFWCNPISGHNTLYWYLQNLGQGPELLIRYENEEAVDDSQLPKDRFSAERLKGVDSTLKIQPAELGDSAVYLCASSFPGQGPNYGYTFGSGTRLTVV.

This rearrangement joins TRBV9 to TRBJ1-6; 7 bases line up with TRBD1. The CDR3 extends over 16 amino acids. V lost 4 bases to trimming and J lost 5 bases; unmatched junction nucleotides: 9. Germline V gene data show CDR1 as SGDLS and CDR2 as YYNGEE. The CDR3 bases are TGTGCCAGCAGCCCCCGAGGGACAGCGAATAATTCACCCCTCCACTTT. Protein: CASSPRGTANNSPLHF.

V gene TRBV6-5 combines with J gene TRBJ1-1; maybe TRBD1 (5 bases). This CDR3 has 15 amino acids. CDR1 and CDR2 from the germline V gene are MNHEY and SVGAGI. V dropped 0 bases and J dropped 0 bases, with 8 bases sitting between them. CDR3 sequence reads: CASSYSDRLNTEAFF. CDR3 sequence (DNA): TGTGCCAGCAGTTACTCCGACAGATTGAACACTGAAGCTTTCTTT.

This rearrangement joins TRBV4-2 to TRBJ2-1; D is unresolved. Germline-derived CDR1 and CDR2 are LGHNA and YNFKEQ. The CDR3 runs 12 residues. V lost 3 bases to trimming and J lost 6 bases, with 6 bases between them. The CDR3 reads CASSHVSNEQFF. For the CDR3, the DNA is TGTGCCAGCAGCCATGTTAGCAATGAGCAGTTCTTC.

This chain connects TRBV9 to TRBJ1-2, with 11 positions matching TRBD1. With V trimmed by 0 bases and J by 5 bases, 3 bases remained unmatched. CDR3 length equals 15 residues. Germline CDR1 is SGDLS and CDR2 is YYNGEE. Here the CDR3 DNA reads TGTGCCAGCAGCGTAGCTGGGGACAGGGGGTATGGCTACACCTTC. As protein: CASSVAGDRGYGYTF. The full variable domain, completed using reference TRBV9 and TRBJ1-2, is DSGVTQTPKHLITATGQRVTLRCSPRSGDLSVYWYQQSLDQGLQFLIQYYNGEERAKGNILERFSAQQFPDLHSELNLSSLELGDSALYFCASSVAGDRGYGYTFGSGTRLTVV.

The rearrangement uses TRBV6-1 and TRBJ1-2, with D possibly matching TRBD1 (5 bases). V was shortened by 3 bases and J by 5 bases, with 19 bases between the two germline ends. The germline V gene has CDR1 MNHNS and CDR2 SASEGT. CDR3 length equals 16 residues. In DNA form, the CDR3 reads TGTGCCAGCAGTGACCCTATAAACAGGCTCCTATATGGCTACACCTTC. Its protein product is CASSDPINRLLYGYTF.

This chain joins TRBV10-3 and TRBJ1-3, with D hard to call. This CDR3 has 15 residues. V gave up 2 bases and J gave up 0 bases, with 8 bases separating them. Germline V gene lookup returns CDR1 ENHRY and CDR2 SYGVKD. CDR3 in DNA: TGTGCCATCAGTGAGGGCCACAACTCTGGAAACACCATATATTTT. It translates to CAISEGHNSGNTIYF.

V and J are TRBV13 and TRBJ2-5; TRBD1 is a possible D gene (6 bases). The CDR3 sequence is 15 residues long. Germline V CDR1 and CDR2: PRHDT, FYEKMQ (reference sequence). The V and J ends lost 0 bases and 3 bases respectively, with 11 bases between them. CDR3 in amino acids: CASSLGQGREETQYF. For the CDR3, the DNA is TGTGCCAGCAGCTTAGGCCAGGGGCGAGAAGAGACCCAGTACTTC. Complete variable domain (other parts from reference TRBV13 and TRBJ2-5): AAGVIQSPRHLIKEKRETATLKCYPIPRHDTVYWYQQGPGQDPQFLISFYEKMQSDKGSIPDRFSAQQFSDYHSELNMSSLELGDSALYFCASSLGQGREETQYFGPGTRLLVL.

The gene calls are TRBV7-6 and TRBJ1-4; D perhaps matches TRBD1 (5 bases). Trimming took 1 base from V and 8 from J, leaving 14 bases between them. The CDR3 loop spans 15 amino acids. Germline V gene lookup returns CDR1 SGHVS and CDR2 FNYEAQ. The CDR3 DNA follows: TGTGCCAGCAGCTTAGAGGGCAGAGCAGGGGAAAAACTGTTTTTT. It translates to CASSLEGRAGEKLFF.

This clone came up a few times. V gene TRBV10-3 combines with J gene TRBJ2-3; no firm D call. The CDR3 has 14 amino acids. The germline V gene has CDR1 ENHRY and CDR2 SYGVKD. The V and J ends lost 6 bases and 1 base respectively, with 11 bases between them. The CDR3 region has the DNA TGTGCCATCAGCCCCTCTTCGGGCACAGATACGCAGTATTTT. It codes for CAISPSSGTDTQYF.

The chain has TRBV5-5 and TRBJ2-2; TRBD1 matches 7 bases. The ends lost 6 bases at V and 2 bases at J; junction bases unmatched: 7. Germline V lookup: CDR1 SGHKS, CDR2 YYEKEE (reference sequence). The CDR3 contains 15 residues. The CDR3 DNA reads TGTGCCAGCACCTCCCGGGACAGTAACACCGGGGAGCTGTTTTTT. Its protein is CASTSRDSNTGELFF.

Worth noting for this clone: Other DNA sequences in this sample translate to the same CDR3. The V call is TRBV5-1, the J call TRBJ1-1; 9 positions agree with TRBD1. V trimming: 4 bases; J trimming: 3 bases; junction bases outside the gene matches: 13. This CDR3 is 17 amino acids long. Germline CDR1 is SGHRS and CDR2 is YFSETQ. CDR3 protein: CASSLMGTGWGDTEAFF. CDR3 nucleotides: TGCGCCAGCAGCCTCATGGGGACAGGGTGGGGGGACACTGAAGCTTTCTTT.

This chain connects TRBV6-1 to TRBJ1-2; no definite D call. The CDR3 extends over 14 amino acids. Trimming removed 4 bases at V and 4 bases at J, with 13 bases between. Per the germline V gene, CDR1 is MNHNS and CDR2 is SASEGT. CDR3 sequence reads: CASSGYREGYGYTF. DNA for the CDR3: TGTGCCAGCAGTGGTTACCGGGAGGGCTATGGCTACACCTTC.

This chain links TRBV11-2 with TRBJ2-1; 11 positions agree with TRBD2. The trim removed 5 bases at V and 6 bases at J, leaving 6 bases unmatched. The CDR3 has 15 amino acids. Germline V CDR1 and CDR2: SGHAT, FQNNGV. CDR3 region: CASSLSGGAVNEQFF. The CDR3 DNA follows: TGTGCCAGCAGCCTTAGCGGGGGGGCGGTCAATGAGCAGTTCTTC.